The clone carrying this T cell receptor (beta chain) occurred many times. The CDR3 consists of 13 residues. V lost 1 base to trimming and J lost 3 bases, with 6 bases between them. Looked up from germline, CDR1 is SGHTA and CDR2 is FQGTGA. Repertoires were generated with immunoSEQ multiplex PCR, while TCRdb's copy carries only in-frame clones and drops some. The sample contains about 250,000 clones, about nine tenths of which appear only once. This record belongs to a study of blood T cell repertoires in COVID-19. Individuals drawn from about two dozen US areas were about 18 to 100 years old. This clonotype was sampled from a woman in her 30s with acute COVID-19. The chain couples TRBV7-3 to TRBJ1-1; D is unresolved. The specimen sequenced was PBMCs or T cells enriched from blood (not recorded which). In DNA form, the CDR3 reads TGTGCCAGCAGCTTAAACGGGTACACTGAAGCTTTCTTT. Amino acid sequence: CASSLNGYTEAFF.